Listed here are 9 T cell receptor beta chains from one sample, sequenced in a study of human T cells and chemical hapten exposure. Time point denoted: pre-sensitization, week 0. Treatment: therapeutic diphenylcyclopropenone sensitization with weekly scalp DPC. TCRdb ran MiXCR on the RACE reads and lists one entry per CDR3 protein. Here the sample spans tens of thousands of distinct CDR3 sequences, roughly a tenth being singletons. The sample consisted of whole blood, taken in connection with sensitization to the hapten diphenylcyclopropenone (DPC). The receptors come from a man aged 30 to 45 with alopecia areata. Some clones in this sample may be carry-over from other donors' samples.

The genes are TRBV5-1 and TRBJ2-1, with D tentatively TRBD1 (5 bases). CDR1 SGHRS and CDR2 YFSETQ come from the germline V gene. Trimming removed 6 bases at V and 1 base at J, with 26 bases between. The CDR3 loop spans 19 amino acids. CDR3: CASTERGPTALTSYNEQFF. The DNA for the CDR3 is TGCGCCAGCACCGAGAGAGGTCCGACAGCCCTAACTTCCTACAATGAGCAGTTCTTC.

J is TRBJ1-3 and V is TRBV3-1; 7 bases match TRBD1. Unmatched junction bases numbered 6, after V lost 7 bases and J lost 0 bases. Per germline, CDR1 LGHDT and CDR2 YNNKEL (reference sequence). The CDR3 is made up of 15 amino acids. The DNA for the CDR3 is TGTGCCAGCACACAGGGGACTAGCTCTGGAAACACCATATATTTT. The encoded protein is CASTQGTSSGNTIYF.

CDR3 residues: CASTHPRTEQKPRANVLTF. DNA of the CDR3: TGTGCCAGCACCCATCCGAGGACAGAGCAGAAACCGAGGGCCAACGTCCTGACTTTC. The chain is built from TRBV6-2 or TRBV6-3 and TRBJ2-6; possible D gene TRBD1, 6 bases. Trimming removed 7 bases at V and 5 bases at J, with 27 bases between. The CDR3 is 19 residues long. Germline loops: CDR1 MNHEY, CDR2 SVGEGT.

This clonotype was detected many times. V and J are TRBV15 and TRBJ1-2; TRBD1 matches at 10 bases. The junction had 7 bases not matched to a gene; V was cut back by 3 bases and J by 3 bases. CDR3 size: 16 residues. Germline V gene sequence: CDR1 LNHNV, CDR2 YYDKDF (reference sequence). The CDR3 DNA sequence: TGTGCCACCAGCAGGCTCCCGGGACAGGGGTACTATGGCTACACCTTC. Amino acids: CATSRLPGQGYYGYTF.

This clonotype has just a few counts. The rearrangement links TRBV18 to TRBJ1-5; D uncertain. The CDR3 contains 14 residues. CDR1 and CDR2 (germline): KGHSH, LQKENI. The V end was cut by 1 base, the J end by 2 bases, with 6 bases between. CDR3: CASSPRSGNQPQHF. For the CDR3, the DNA is TGTGCCAGCTCACCACGGTCAGGCAATCAGCCCCAGCATTTT.

This clonotype was seen many times. This chain links TRBV5-1 with TRBJ2-3, with 11 bases identical to TRBD2. CDR3 length: 14 amino acids. Looked up from germline, CDR1 is SGHRS and CDR2 is YFSETQ. Germline trimming cut 4 bases from V and 4 bases from J; bases unmatched to any gene: 2. The CDR3 spells CASSELAGADTQYF. CDR3 coding DNA: TGCGCCAGCAGCGAACTAGCGGGGGCAGATACGCAGTATTTT.

The sample holds many counts of this clonotype. The chain uses TRBV5-4 and TRBJ2-7; the D is unclear. V lost 1 base and J 2 bases, leaving 4 bases between the germline ends. CDR1 SGHNT and CDR2 YYREEE come from the germline V gene (reference sequence). The length of the CDR3 is 12 residues. The CDR3 loop reads CASSLIPYEQYF. CDR3 bases: TGTGCCAGCAGCTTGATTCCCTACGAGCAGTACTTC. The full variable domain, completed using reference TRBV5-4 and TRBJ2-7, is ETGVTQSPTHLIKTRGQQVTLRCSSQSGHNTVSWYQQALGQGPQFIFQYYREEENGRGNFPPRFSGLQFPNYSSELNVNALELDDSALYLCASSLIPYEQYFGPGTRLTVT.

The V and J genes are TRBV3-1 and TRBJ1-5; no reliable D call. Germline V gene lookup returns CDR1 LGHDT and CDR2 YNNKEL (reference sequence). The CDR3 totals 14 residues. Trimming left V 3 bases short and J 0 bases short, with 6 bases between. This chain's CDR3 is CASSQQVSNQPQHF. CDR3 bases: TGTGCCAGCAGCCAGCAGGTTAGCAATCAGCCCCAGCATTTT.

This clonotype came up many times. The chain carries TRBV6-2 or TRBV6-3 and TRBJ2-7; D is possibly TRBD2 (7 bases). The V gene lost 5 bases and the J gene lost 6 bases, with 23 bases spanning the gap. Germline loops: CDR1 MNHEY, CDR2 SVGEGT. This CDR3 spans 16 amino acids. CDR3 sequence: CASSTPGPGGQAEQYV. Here the CDR3 DNA reads TGTGCCAGCAGTACACCGGGACCGGGGGGACAAGCCGAGCAGTACGTC.